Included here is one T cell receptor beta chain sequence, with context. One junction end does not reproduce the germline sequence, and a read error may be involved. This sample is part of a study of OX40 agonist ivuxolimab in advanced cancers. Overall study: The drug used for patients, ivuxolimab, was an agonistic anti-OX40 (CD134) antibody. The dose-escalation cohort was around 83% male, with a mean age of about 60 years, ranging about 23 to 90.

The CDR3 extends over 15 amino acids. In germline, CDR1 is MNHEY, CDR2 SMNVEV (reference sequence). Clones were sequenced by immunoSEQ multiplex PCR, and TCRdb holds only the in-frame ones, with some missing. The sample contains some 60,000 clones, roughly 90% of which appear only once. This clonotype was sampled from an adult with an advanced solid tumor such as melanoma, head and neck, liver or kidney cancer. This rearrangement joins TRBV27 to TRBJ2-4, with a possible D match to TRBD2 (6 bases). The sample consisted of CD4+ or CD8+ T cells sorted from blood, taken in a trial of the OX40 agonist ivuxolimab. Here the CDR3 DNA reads TGTGCCAGCAGTCTATCCGGGGGACCCAAAAACATTCAGTACTTC. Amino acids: CASSLSGGPKNIQYF.